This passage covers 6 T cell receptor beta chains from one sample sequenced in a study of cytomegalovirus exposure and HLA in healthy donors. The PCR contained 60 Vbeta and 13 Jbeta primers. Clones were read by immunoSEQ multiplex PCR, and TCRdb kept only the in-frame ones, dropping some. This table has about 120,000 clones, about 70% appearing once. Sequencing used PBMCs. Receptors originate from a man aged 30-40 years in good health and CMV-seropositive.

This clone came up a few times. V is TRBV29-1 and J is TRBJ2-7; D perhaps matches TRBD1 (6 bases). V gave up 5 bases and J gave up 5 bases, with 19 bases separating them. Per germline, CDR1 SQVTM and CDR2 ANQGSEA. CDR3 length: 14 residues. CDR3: CSVSRGQGFDEQYF. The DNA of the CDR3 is TGCAGCGTTTCCCGGGGTCAGGGGTTCGACGAGCAGTACTTC.

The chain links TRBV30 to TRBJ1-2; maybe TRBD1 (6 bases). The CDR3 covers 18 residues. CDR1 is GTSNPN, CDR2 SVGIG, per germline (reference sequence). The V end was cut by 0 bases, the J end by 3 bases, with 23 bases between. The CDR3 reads CAWSVYTIRGGLDYGYTF. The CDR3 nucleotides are TGTGCCTGGAGTGTATATACGATCCGGGGGGGCCTCGACTATGGCTACACCTTC. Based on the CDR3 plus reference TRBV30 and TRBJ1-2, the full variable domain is SQTIHQWPATLVQPVGSPLSLECTVEGTSNPNLYWYRQAAGRGLQLLFYSVGIGQISSEVPQNLSASRPQDRQFILSSKKLLLSDSGFYLCAWSVYTIRGGLDYGYTFGSGTRLTVV.

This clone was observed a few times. The CDR3 sequence: CASSQDREDRGGGTEAFF. CDR3 bases: TGCGCCAGCAGCCAAGACAGGGAGGACAGGGGGGGCGGCACTGAAGCTTTCTTT. V usage is TRBV4-3 and J usage is TRBJ1-1; TRBD1 aligns across 10 bases. Germline V lookup: CDR1 LGHNA, CDR2 YSLEER. The CDR3 has 18 amino acids. V lost 0 bases, J lost 4 bases, and 11 bases stayed unmatched.

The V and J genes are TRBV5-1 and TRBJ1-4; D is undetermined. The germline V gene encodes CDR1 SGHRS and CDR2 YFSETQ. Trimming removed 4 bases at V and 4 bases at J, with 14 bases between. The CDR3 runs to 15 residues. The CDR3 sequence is CASSTNTGLNEKLFF. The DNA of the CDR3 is TGCGCCAGCAGCACAAACACCGGACTTAATGAAAAACTGTTTTTT. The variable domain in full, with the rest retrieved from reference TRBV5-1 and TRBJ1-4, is KAGVTQTPRYLIKTRGQQVTLSCSPISGHRSVSWYQQTPGQGLQFLFEYFSETQRNKGNFPGRFSGRQFSNSRSEMNVSTLELGDSALYLCASSTNTGLNEKLFFGSGTQLSVL.

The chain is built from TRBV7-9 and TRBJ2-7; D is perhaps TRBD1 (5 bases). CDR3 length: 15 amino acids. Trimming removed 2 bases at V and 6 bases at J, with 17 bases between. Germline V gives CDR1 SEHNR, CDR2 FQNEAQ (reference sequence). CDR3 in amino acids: CASSLYAGSDFEQYF. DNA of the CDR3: TGTGCCAGCAGCTTATATGCAGGGTCTGATTTCGAGCAGTACTTC.

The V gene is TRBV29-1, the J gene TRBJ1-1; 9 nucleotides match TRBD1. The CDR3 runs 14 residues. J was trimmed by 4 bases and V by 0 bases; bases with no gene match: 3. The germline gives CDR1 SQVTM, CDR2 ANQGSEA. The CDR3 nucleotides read TGCAGCGTTGAAGAAACGGGACAGGGCACTGAAGCTTTCTTT. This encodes CSVEETGQGTEAFF. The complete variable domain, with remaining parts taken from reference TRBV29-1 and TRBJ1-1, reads SAVISQKPSRDICQRGTSLTIQCQVDSQVTMMFWYRQQPGQSLTLIATANQGSEATYESGFVIDKFPISRPNLTFSTLTVSNMSPEDSSIYLCSVEETGQGTEAFFGQGTRLTVV.